This T cell receptor beta chain derives from a study of shared clonotypes between healthy human individuals. The wider study: Those who served as donors were two women and three men between the ages of 18 and 49. Study-level findings and limits: For sorted subsets, rarefaction showed incomplete sequencing despite large depth.

V was shortened by 5 bases and J by 4 bases, with 11 bases between the two germline ends. The germline gives CDR1 LGHNA, CDR2 YSLEER. The length of the CDR3 is 13 residues. A word on this clone: Antigen unknown.

Using about 220 ng DNA, about 30,000 T cell genomes, the sorted-subset replicate PCRs were run. TCRdb's table, derived via immunoSEQ multiplex PCR, lists solely in-frame clones and lacks some. The sample carries about 2.4 million clones, 93% recorded once. Material: naive CD4+ T cells from PBMCs. The sample's subset: CD45RA+ positively selected. The chain is built from TRBV4-3 and TRBJ1-2; the D gene is possibly TRBD1 (6 bases). The source is a man between 18 and 35 years old in good health. Some clones in this sample may be carry-over from other donors' samples. The DNA for the CDR3 is TGCGCCAGCAGCGGGGGGGCGTCCTATGGCTACACCTTC. This encodes CASSGGASYGYTF.